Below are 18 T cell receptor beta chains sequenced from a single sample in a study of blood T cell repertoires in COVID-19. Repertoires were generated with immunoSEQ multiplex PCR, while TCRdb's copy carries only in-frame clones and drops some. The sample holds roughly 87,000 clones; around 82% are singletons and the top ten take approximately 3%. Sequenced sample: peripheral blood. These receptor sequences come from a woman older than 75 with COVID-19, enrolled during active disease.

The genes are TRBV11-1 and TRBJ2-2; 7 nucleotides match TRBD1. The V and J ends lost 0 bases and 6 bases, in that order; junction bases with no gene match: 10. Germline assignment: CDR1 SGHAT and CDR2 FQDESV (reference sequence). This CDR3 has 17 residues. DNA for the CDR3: TGTGCCAGCAGCTTAGCCCTAGAACTTCAGGGGGCCGGGGAGCTGTTTTTT. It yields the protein CASSLALELQGAGELFF.

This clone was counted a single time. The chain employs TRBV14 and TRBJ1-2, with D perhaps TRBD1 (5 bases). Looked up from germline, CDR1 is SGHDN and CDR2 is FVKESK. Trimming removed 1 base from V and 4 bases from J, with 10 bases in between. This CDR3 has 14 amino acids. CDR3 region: CASSQVFQGYGYTF. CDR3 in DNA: TGTGCCAGCAGCCAAGTTTTCCAGGGCTATGGCTACACCTTC.

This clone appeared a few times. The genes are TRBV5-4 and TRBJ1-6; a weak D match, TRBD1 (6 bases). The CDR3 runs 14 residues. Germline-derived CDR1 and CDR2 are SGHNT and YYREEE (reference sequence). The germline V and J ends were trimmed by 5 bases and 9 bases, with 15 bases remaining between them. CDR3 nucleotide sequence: TGTGCCAGCAGAACGAACAGGGATGGTTCACCCCTCCACTTT. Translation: CASRTNRDGSPLHF.

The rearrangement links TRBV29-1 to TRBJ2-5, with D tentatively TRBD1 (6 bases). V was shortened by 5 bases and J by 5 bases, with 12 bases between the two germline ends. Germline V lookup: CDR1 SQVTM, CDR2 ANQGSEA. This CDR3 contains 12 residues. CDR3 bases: TGCAGCGTTAACAGGGATCTTGAGACCCAGTACTTC. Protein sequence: CSVNRDLETQYF.

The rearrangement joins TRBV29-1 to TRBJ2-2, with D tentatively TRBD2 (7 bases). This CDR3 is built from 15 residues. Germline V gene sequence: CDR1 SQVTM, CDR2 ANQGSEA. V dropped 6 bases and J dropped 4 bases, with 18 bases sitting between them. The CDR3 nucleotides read TGCAGCGTCCCAGGGGAGGGAGGATCCACCGGGGAGCTGTTTTTT. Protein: CSVPGEGGSTGELFF.

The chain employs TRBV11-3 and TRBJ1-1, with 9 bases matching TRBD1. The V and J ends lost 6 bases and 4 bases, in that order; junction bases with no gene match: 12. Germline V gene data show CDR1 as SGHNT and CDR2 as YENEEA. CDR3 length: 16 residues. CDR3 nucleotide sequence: TGTGCCAGCAGTCCCGGGACAGGGCGTGCCGGCACTGAAGCTTTCTTT. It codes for CASSPGTGRAGTEAFF.

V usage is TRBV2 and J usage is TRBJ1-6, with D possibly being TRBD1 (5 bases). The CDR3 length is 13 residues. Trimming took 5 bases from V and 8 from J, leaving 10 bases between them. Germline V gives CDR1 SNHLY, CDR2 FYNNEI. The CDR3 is CASSNRGDSPLHF. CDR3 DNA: TGTGCCAGCAGTAACCGGGGGGATTCACCCCTCCACTTT.

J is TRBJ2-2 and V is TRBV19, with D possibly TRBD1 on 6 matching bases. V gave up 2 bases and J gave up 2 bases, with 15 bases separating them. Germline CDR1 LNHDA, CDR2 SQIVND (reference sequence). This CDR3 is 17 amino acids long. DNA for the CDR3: TGTGCCAGTAGTATAAGGGGGTCCTTCCGAAACACCGGGGAGCTGTTTTTT. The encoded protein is CASSIRGSFRNTGELFF.

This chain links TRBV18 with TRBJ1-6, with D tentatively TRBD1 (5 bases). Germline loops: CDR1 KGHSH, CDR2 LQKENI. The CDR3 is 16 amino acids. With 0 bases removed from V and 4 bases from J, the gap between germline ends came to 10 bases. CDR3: CASSPPLRGYNSPLHF. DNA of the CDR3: TGTGCCAGCTCACCACCTCTCCGGGGGTATAATTCACCCCTCCACTTT.

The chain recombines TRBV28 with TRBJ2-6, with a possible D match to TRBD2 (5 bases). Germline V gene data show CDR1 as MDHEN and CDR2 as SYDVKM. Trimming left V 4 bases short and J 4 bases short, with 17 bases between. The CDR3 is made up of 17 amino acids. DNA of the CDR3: TGTGCCAGCAGTTCCCCGCGGCGCACGGGAGGGGCCAACGTCCTGACTTTC. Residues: CASSSPRRTGGANVLTF.

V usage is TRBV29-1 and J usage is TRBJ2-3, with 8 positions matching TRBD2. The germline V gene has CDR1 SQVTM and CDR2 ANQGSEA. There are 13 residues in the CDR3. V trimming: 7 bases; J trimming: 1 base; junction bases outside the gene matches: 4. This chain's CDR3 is CSGVSGGTDTQYF. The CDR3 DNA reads TGCAGCGGAGTTAGCGGGGGCACAGATACGCAGTATTTT.

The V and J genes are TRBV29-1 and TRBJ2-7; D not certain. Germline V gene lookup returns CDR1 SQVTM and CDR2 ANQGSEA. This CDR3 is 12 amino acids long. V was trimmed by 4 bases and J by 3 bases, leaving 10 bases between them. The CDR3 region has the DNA TGCAGCGTTGTAGTCCGCGGCTACGAGCAGTACTTC. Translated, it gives CSVVVRGYEQYF.

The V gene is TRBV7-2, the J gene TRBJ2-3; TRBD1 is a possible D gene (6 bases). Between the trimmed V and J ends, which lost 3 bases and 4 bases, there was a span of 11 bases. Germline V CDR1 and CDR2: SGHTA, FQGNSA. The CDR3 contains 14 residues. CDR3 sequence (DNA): TGTGCCAGCAGCTTGGACAGAGGGGCAGATACGCAGTATTTT. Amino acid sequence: CASSLDRGADTQYF.

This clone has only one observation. The DNA for the CDR3 is TGTGCCAGCAGCAAAGGTCCAGGGGGCTTCTATGGCTACACCTTC. Encoded protein: CASSKGPGGFYGYTF. This sequence joins TRBV21-1 and TRBJ1-2; the DNA was not used to check the table's D call, TRBD1. TRBV21-1 is marked as a pseudogene. This CDR3 region has 15 residues.

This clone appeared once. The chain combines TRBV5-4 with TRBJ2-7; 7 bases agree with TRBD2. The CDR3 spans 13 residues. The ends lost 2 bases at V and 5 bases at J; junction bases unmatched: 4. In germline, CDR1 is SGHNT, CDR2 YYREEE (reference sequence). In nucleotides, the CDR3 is TGTGCCAGCAGCTTCTGGGGGGGAAACGAGCAGTACTTC. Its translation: CASSFWGGNEQYF.

The CDR3 region has the DNA TGTGCCAGCAGCCTCGGGACTAGCGGTCTCGATGAGCAGTTCTTC. This sequence encodes CASSLGTSGLDEQFF. The chain combines TRBV7-9 with TRBJ2-1, with 11 bases identical to TRBD2. The CDR3 contains 15 residues. Germline V gene lookup returns CDR1 SEHNR and CDR2 FQNEAQ (reference sequence). V shed 5 bases and J 8 bases; nucleotides not matched to a gene: 8.

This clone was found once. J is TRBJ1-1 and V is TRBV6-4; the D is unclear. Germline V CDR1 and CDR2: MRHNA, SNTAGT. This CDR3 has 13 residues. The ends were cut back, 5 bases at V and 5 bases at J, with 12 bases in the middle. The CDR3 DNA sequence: TGTGCCAGCAGTCTGGGAGTGGGGACTGAAGCTTTCTTT. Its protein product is CASSLGVGTEAFF.

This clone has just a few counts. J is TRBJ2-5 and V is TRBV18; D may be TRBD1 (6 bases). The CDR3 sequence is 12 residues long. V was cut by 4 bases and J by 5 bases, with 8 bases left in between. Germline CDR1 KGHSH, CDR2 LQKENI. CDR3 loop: CASSQGVETQYF. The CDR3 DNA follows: TGTGCCAGCTCACAGGGGGTGGAGACCCAGTACTTC.